The 14 T cell receptor beta chains below all came from one sample that was sequenced in a study of OX40 agonist ivuxolimab in advanced cancers. The data were produced by immunoSEQ multiplex PCR, yet TCRdb's version contains in-frame clones alone and is incomplete. The data show 76,000 or so clones, 65% to 90% seen once. This sample comprised CD4+ or CD8+ T cells sorted from blood, obtained in a trial of the OX40 agonist ivuxolimab. Every receptor here comes from an adult with an advanced solid tumor such as melanoma, head and neck, liver or kidney cancer.

J is TRBJ1-2 and V is TRBV5-1, with unresolved D. This CDR3 region has 13 residues. V was clipped by 4 bases and J by 9 bases, with 16 bases between them. Germline lookup yields CDR1 SGHRS and CDR2 YFSETQ. CDR3 in amino acids: CASSGPDGYSYTF. Here the CDR3 DNA reads TGCGCCAGCAGCGGCCCGGACGGCTACAGCTACACCTTC.

This rearrangement joins TRBV19 to TRBJ1-2; D remains unclear. The CDR3 spans 13 residues. Looked up from germline, CDR1 is LNHDA and CDR2 is SQIVND (reference sequence). V lost 4 bases and J lost 6, with 12 bases in between. In nucleotides, the CDR3 is TGTGCCAGTAGTAGCCCCCTGATCGATGGCTACACCTTC. This sequence encodes CASSSPLIDGYTF.

The V and J genes are TRBV7-2 and TRBJ2-3; TRBD2 matches at 9 bases. The length of the CDR3 is 15 residues. Germline V gene sequence: CDR1 SGHTA, CDR2 FQGNSA. The V segment lost 2 bases and the J segment 4 bases; nucleotides outside the gene matches: 4. CDR3 DNA: TGTGCCAGCAGCTTATGGGCGGGGGGGCCAGATACGCAGTATTTT. It translates to CASSLWAGGPDTQYF.

This sequence joins TRBV2 and TRBJ1-2; D is perhaps TRBD1 (5 bases). V was shortened by 3 bases and J by 7 bases, with 12 bases between the two germline ends. The germline V gene encodes CDR1 SNHLY and CDR2 FYNNEI. The CDR3 spans 13 residues. This chain's CDR3 is CASSDPVRGGYTF. CDR3 sequence (DNA): TGTGCCAGCAGTGACCCGGTTAGGGGTGGCTACACCTTC.

V is TRBV11-2 and J is TRBJ1-1; TRBD1 might be the D (5 bases). The V end lost 3 bases, the J end lost 4 bases, and 12 bases lay between the germline ends. In germline, CDR1 is SGHAT, CDR2 FQNNGV. CDR3 size: 14 residues. The CDR3 sequence: CASSFGGISTEAFF. For the CDR3, the DNA is TGTGCCAGCAGCTTCGGGGGTATAAGCACTGAAGCTTTCTTT.

The V and J genes are TRBV7-9 and TRBJ2-6; D gene unclear. V was shortened by 1 base and J by 1 base, with 8 bases between the two germline ends. CDR1 is SEHNR and CDR2 is FQNEAQ in the germline V gene (reference sequence). CDR3 length: 16 amino acids. CDR3 nucleotides: TGTGCCAGCAGCTTAGGATTAGGGTCTGGGGCCAACGTCCTGACTTTC. This sequence encodes CASSLGLGSGANVLTF.

J is TRBJ1-5 and V is TRBV7-3; no clear D gene. Trimming removed 2 bases from V and 3 bases from J, with 5 bases in between. Looked up from germline, CDR1 is SGHTA and CDR2 is FQGTGA. The length of the CDR3 is 13 residues. CDR3 protein: CASSLEANQPQHF. The CDR3 DNA sequence: TGTGCCAGCAGCTTAGAAGCCAATCAGCCCCAGCATTTT. The variable domain in full, completed from reference TRBV7-3 and TRBJ1-5, reads GAGVSQTPSNKVTEKGKYVELRCDPISGHTALYWYRQSLGQGPEFLIYFQGTGAADDSGLPNDRFFAVRPEGSVSTLKIQRTERGDSAVYLCASSLEANQPQHFGDGTRLSIL.

The chain uses TRBV25-1 and TRBJ1-1; a weak D match, TRBD1 (6 bases). Germline values: CDR1 MGHDK, CDR2 SYGVNS. This CDR3 has 15 amino acids. The V end lost 4 bases, the J end lost 0 bases, and 12 bases lay between the germline ends. This CDR3 is CASSVRDTVNTEAFF. The CDR3 bases are TGTGCCAGCAGTGTCCGGGACACCGTGAACACTGAAGCTTTCTTT. Filled out from reference TRBV25-1 and TRBJ1-1, the complete variable domain reads EADIYQTPRYLVIGTGKKITLECSQTMGHDKMYWYQQDPGMELHLIHYSYGVNSTEKGDLSSESTVSRIRTEHFPLTLESARPSHTSQYLCASSVRDTVNTEAFFGQGTRLTVV.

This clone was detected once. The chain employs TRBV13 and TRBJ1-2; weak D call: TRBD1 (5 bases). Germline CDR1 PRHDT, CDR2 FYEKMQ (reference sequence). V gave up 1 base and J gave up 4 bases, with 13 bases separating them. The CDR3 is made up of 15 amino acids. The CDR3 DNA is TGTGCCAGCAGCTTAGAGGACGGGGGGTCCTATGGCTACACCTTC. Encoded protein: CASSLEDGGSYGYTF.

The chain joins TRBV2 to TRBJ2-3, with TRBD1 identical over 8 bases. Trimming at V came to 4 bases and at J to 4 bases, leaving 4 bases not matched to a gene. The CDR3 runs 14 residues. Germline assignment: CDR1 SNHLY and CDR2 FYNNEI. The DNA of the CDR3 is TGTGCCAGCAGTGGGACAGGGATGGCAGATACGCAGTATTTT. Its protein product is CASSGTGMADTQYF. Full variable domain (rest looked up from reference TRBV2 and TRBJ2-3): EPEVTQTPSHQVTQMGQEVILRCVPISNHLYFYWYRQILGQKVEFLVSFYNNEISEKSEIFDDQFSVERPDGSNFTLKIRSTKLEDSAMYFCASSGTGMADTQYFGPGTRLTVL.

The V gene is TRBV5-1, the J gene TRBJ2-1, with 12 nucleotides matching TRBD2. The CDR3 runs to 15 residues. Trimming cost V 5 bases and J 8 bases; bases outside gene matches: 8. Germline assignment: CDR1 SGHRS and CDR2 YFSETQ. The CDR3, as DNA: TGCGCCAGCAGACAACTAGCGGGGGGCACCTATGAGCAGTTCTTC. Its translation is CASRQLAGGTYEQFF. Drawing the rest from reference TRBV5-1 and TRBJ2-1, the complete variable domain is KAGVTQTPRYLIKTRGQQVTLSCSPISGHRSVSWYQQTPGQGLQFLFEYFSETQRNKGNFPGRFSGRQFSNSRSEMNVSTLELGDSALYLCASRQLAGGTYEQFFGPGTRLTVL.

The chain is built from TRBV9 and TRBJ2-1; D uncertain. From germline, CDR1 is SGDLS and CDR2 YYNGEE. The CDR3 spans 13 residues. The ends were cut back, 0 bases at V and 9 bases at J, with 10 bases in the middle. DNA of the CDR3: TGTGCCAGCAGCGTAGATAACGTCGGTGAGCAGTTCTTC. Protein sequence: CASSVDNVGEQFF.

The rearrangement joins TRBV5-3 to TRBJ2-7; D ambiguous. TRBV5-3 is an ORF, and what it does is uncertain. The CDR3 is 15 residues long. Trimming took off 5 bases at V and 2 bases at J, with 17 bases between the two ends. CDR3 protein: CARRELAHPTYEQYF. The CDR3 bases are TGTGCCAGAAGGGAGTTGGCTCACCCTACCTACGAGCAGTACTTC.

This rearrangement joins TRBV9 to TRBJ2-3; D not certain. The CDR3 is 14 residues long. Trimming shortened V by 0 bases and J by 1 base, and 6 bases separated the two germline ends. CDR1 SGDLS and CDR2 YYNGEE come from the germline V gene. The CDR3 sequence: CASSVAAGTDTQYF. The CDR3 DNA is TGTGCCAGCAGCGTAGCGGCCGGCACAGATACGCAGTATTTT.